This T cell receptor beta chain was sequenced during a study of cytomegalovirus exposure and HLA in healthy donors. Whole-study findings and limits: CMV antigen specificity of a few CMV-associated chains was confirmed in vitro. Per published reports, the classifier diagnosed cytomegalovirus status with high specificity and sensitivity. There were about 160 TCR beta chains listed as cytomegalovirus-associated.

Concerning this clone itself: Its target is not known.

Trimming removed 9 bases from V and 2 bases from J; junction bases left unmatched: 8. This CDR3 comprises 15 residues. Germline CDR1 reads MNHNS; CDR2 reads SASEGT. Assay: immunoSEQ multiplex PCR; the TCRdb copy retains only in-frame clones and omits some. This sample carries some 200,000 clones, 84% of them seen once, and the ten largest clones take roughly 13%. The genes are TRBV6-1 and TRBJ1-5; 9 positions agree with TRBD1. The sequence derives from a woman in her twenties or thirties in good health and CMV-seropositive. The sequenced material came from PBMCs. CDR3 nucleotide sequence: TGTGCCAGTTATCCCCGGGACAGGGGCAATCAGCCCCAGCATTTT. Amino acids: CASYPRDRGNQPQHF.